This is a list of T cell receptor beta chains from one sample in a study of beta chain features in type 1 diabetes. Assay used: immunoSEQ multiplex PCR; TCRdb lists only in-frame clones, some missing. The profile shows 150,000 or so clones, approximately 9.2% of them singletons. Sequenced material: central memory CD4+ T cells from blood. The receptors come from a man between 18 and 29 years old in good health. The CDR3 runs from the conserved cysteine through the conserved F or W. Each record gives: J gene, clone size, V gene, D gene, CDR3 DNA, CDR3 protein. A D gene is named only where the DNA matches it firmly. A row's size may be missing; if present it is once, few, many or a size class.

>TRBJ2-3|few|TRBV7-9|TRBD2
TGTGCCAGCTCGACTAGCGGGGGCGCAGATACGCAGTATTTT
CASSTSGGADTQYF
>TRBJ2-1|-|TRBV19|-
TGTGCCAGTTCCGCGACTATTCCAGATCACTCCTACAATGAGCAGTTCTTC
CASSATIPDHSYNEQFF
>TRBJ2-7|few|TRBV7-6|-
TGTGCCAGCAGCGCGGGCGGGGCAGGCGAGCAGTACTTC
CASSAGGAGEQYF
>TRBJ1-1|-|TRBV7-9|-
TGTGCCAGCAGCTTAGGTTTAGAAGCTTTCTTT
CASSLGLEAFF
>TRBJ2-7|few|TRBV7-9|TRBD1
TGTGCCAGCAGCCGTGGACAGGAACCCTACGAGCAGTACTTC
CASSRGQEPYEQYF
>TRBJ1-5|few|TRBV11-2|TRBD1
TGTGCCAGCAGCGAAACGGACAGGGACAATCAGCCCCAGCATTTT
CASSETDRDNQPQHF
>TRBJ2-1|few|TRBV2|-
TGTGCCAGCAGCTCGAACGGGGGTGAGCAGTTCTTC
CASSSNGGEQFF
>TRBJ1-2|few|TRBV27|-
TGTGCCAGCAGTTTACGTGGAGTGGGGGGCTATGGCTACACCTTC
CASSLRGVGGYGYTF
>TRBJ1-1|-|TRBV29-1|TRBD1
TGCAGCGTCCGCCGGGACAGGGGGAGTGTGGACACTGAAGCTTTCTTT
CSVRRDRGSVDTEAFF
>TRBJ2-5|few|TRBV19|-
TGTGCCAGGCGGGCGGGGACCCAGTACTTC
CARRAGTQYF
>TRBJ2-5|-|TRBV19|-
TGTGCCAGTAGTAAGCGGGCCCCCCGGGCAGAGACCCAGTACTTC
CASSKRAPRAETQYF
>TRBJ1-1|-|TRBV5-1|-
TGCGCCAGCAGCTTGGCCGGGGACACTGAAGCTTTCTTT
CASSLAGDTEAFF
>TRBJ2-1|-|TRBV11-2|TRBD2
TGTGCCAGCAGCCTATTAGCGGGGGGCCTAAACAATGAGCAGTTCTTC
CASSLLAGGLNNEQFF
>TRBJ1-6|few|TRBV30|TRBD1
TGTGCCTGGAGTGTACGGGGACAGGGGTCTTCACCCCTCCACTTT
CAWSVRGQGSSPLHF
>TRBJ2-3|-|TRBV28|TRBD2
TGTGCCGCTGGCGGGAGCGGGGGGTCAGATACGCAGTATTTT
CAAGGSGGSDTQYF
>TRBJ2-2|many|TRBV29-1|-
TGCAGCGGACAGGCGAACGGGGAGCTGTTTTTT
CSGQANGELFF
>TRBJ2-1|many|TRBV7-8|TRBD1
TGTGCCAGCAGCTCACAGGGGGCGTATGAGCAGTTCTTC
CASSSQGAYEQFF
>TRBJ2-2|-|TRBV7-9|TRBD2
TGTGCCAGCAGCCGCGGGGTAGCGGGAGACACCGGGGAGCTGTTTTTT
CASSRGVAGDTGELFF
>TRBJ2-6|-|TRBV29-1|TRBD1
TGCAGCGTTGTAGGACAGGGGTATGGGGCCAACGTCCTGACTTTC
CSVVGQGYGANVLTF
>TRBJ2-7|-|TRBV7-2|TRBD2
TGTGCCAGCAGCGTTAGCGGGGGAAGCTCCTACGAGCAGTACTTC
CASSVSGGSSYEQYF
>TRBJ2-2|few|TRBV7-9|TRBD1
TGTGCCAGCAGCTTGGGAAACAGGGGGCGCACCGGGGAGCTGTTTTTT
CASSLGNRGRTGELFF
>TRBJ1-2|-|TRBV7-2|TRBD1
TGTGCCAGCAGCAACCGACAGGGGTACTCTAACTATGGCTACACCTTC
CASSNRQGYSNYGYTF
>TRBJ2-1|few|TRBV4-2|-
TGTGCCAGCAGCCAAGTTGCGAATGAGCAGTTCTTC
CASSQVANEQFF
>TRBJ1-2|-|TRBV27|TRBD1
TGTGCCAGCAGGAGGACAGGCTCTAACTATGGCTACACCTTC
CASRRTGSNYGYTF
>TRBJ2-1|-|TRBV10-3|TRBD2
TGTGCCATCACCGATAGCGGGGGGGCCAGGAATGAGCAGTTCTTC
CAITDSGGARNEQFF
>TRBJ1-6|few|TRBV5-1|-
TGCGCCAGCAGCTTGGACAGGTATAATTCACCCCTCCACTTT
CASSLDRYNSPLHF
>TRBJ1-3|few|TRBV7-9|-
TGTGCCAGCAGCTTGGACAAATCTGGAAACACCATATATTTT
CASSLDKSGNTIYF
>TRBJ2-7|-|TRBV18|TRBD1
TGTGCCAGCTCACAAGACAGGGACGAGCAGTACTTC
CASSQDRDEQYF
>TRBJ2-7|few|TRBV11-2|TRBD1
TGTGCCAGCAGCTTAGATGGACAGGGCTACGAGCAGTACTTC
CASSLDGQGYEQYF
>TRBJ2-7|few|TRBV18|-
TGTGCCAGCTCACCACGCAGGGACTACGAGCAGTACTTC
CASSPRRDYEQYF
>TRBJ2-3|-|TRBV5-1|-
TGCGCCAGCAGCTTGGGGGGCTTCGGAACGGATACGCAGTATTTT
CASSLGGFGTDTQYF
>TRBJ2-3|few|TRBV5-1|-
TGCGCCAGCAGCCTCGAGGTCCGGGAAGATACGCAGTATTTT
CASSLEVREDTQYF
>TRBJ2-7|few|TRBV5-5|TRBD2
TGTGCCAGCAGACGGGAGGCGGGGGAAAGCTCCTACGAGCAGTACTTC
CASRREAGESSYEQYF
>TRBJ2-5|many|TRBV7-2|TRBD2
TGTGCCAGCAGCTTAGCGCCGTATAGCGGGGGGGCTGAGACCCAGTACTTC
CASSLAPYSGGAETQYF
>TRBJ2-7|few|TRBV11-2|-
TGTGCCAGCAGCCGCGTTTCCGGGCAGTACTTC
CASSRVSGQYF
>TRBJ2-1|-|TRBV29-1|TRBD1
TGCAGCGTTGCCGGACAGGGGACGTACAATGAGCAGTTCTTC
CSVAGQGTYNEQFF
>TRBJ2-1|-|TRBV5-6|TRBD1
TGTGCCAGCCTCCGACAGGGTAGCTCCCATGAGCAGTTCTTC
CASLRQGSSHEQFF
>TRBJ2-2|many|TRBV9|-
TGTGCCAGCAGCGTAGTAATGAGCGGACTAAACACCGGGGAGCTGTTTTTT
CASSVVMSGLNTGELFF
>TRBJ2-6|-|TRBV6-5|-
TGTGCCAGCGGGGCAGCCTCTGGGGCCAACGTCCTGACTTTC
CASGAASGANVLTF
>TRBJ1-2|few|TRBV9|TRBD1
TGTGCCAGCAGCCCGGGACAGGGAGACTATGGCTACACCTTC
CASSPGQGDYGYTF
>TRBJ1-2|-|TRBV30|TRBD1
TGTGCCTGTTACAGGGGTGGCGGCTACACCTTC
CACYRGGGYTF
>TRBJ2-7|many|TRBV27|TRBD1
TGTGCCAGCAGTGGACAGGATGAGCAGTACTTC
CASSGQDEQYF
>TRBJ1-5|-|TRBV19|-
TGTGCCAGTAGTATAGTAGTAGAACAGCCCCAGCATTTT
CASSIVVEQPQHF
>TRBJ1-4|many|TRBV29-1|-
TGCAGCGTTGAAGCACGGGGGGGCGCGGGTAATGAAAAACTGTTTTTT
CSVEARGGAGNEKLFF
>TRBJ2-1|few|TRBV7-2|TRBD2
TGTGCCAGCAGCTTAGACAGCGGGGGATACAATGAGCAGTTCTTC
CASSLDSGGYNEQFF
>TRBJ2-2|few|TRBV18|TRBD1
TGTGCCAGCTCACCACAGGCAGGGGGCCCCGCGAACACCGGGGAGCTGTTTTTT
CASSPQAGGPANTGELFF
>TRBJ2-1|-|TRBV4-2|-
TGTGCCAGCAGCCCGCAACTCGGACAGCTCTGGGATGAGCAGTTCTTC
CASSPQLGQLWDEQFF
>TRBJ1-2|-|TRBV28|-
TGTGCCAGCAGTTTACCGGGGACTAACTATGGCTACACCTTC
CASSLPGTNYGYTF
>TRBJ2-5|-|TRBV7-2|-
TGTGCCAGCAGCCCGCCCGGGGTGGGAGAGACCCAGTACTTC
CASSPPGVGETQYF
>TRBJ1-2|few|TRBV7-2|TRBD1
TGTGCCAGCAGCTTCACAGGGGGAGCGGCCTATGGCTACACCTTC
CASSFTGGAAYGYTF
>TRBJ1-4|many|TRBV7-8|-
TGTGCCAGCAGCTTAGGGACAGCTTCGGCAGCTAATGAAAAACTGTTTTTT
CASSLGTASAANEKLFF
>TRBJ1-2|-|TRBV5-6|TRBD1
TGTGCCAGCAGCGAAGGACAGGGGGGAGTAGTTGGCTACACCTTC
CASSEGQGGVVGYTF
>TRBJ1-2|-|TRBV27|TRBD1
TGTGCCAGCAGTCCCCCCCCCGGGACAGGGAACTATGGCTACACCTTC
CASSPPPGTGNYGYTF
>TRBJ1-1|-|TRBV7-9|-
TGTGCCAGCAGCTTATCTGACACAGAAAACACTGAAGCTTTCTTT
CASSLSDTENTEAFF
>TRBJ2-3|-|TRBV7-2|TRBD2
TGTGCCAGCAGTTCGGGACTAGCGGATTCACATACGCAGTATTTT
CASSSGLADSHTQYF
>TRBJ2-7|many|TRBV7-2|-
TGTGCCAGCAGCACAGGACAGAACTACGAGCAGTACTTC
CASSTGQNYEQYF
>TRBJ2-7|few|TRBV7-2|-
TGTGCCAGCAGCTTAGGTTGGGCGTACGAGCAGTACTTC
CASSLGWAYEQYF
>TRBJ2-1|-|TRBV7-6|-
TGTGCCAGCAGCTTAGAACCGGGGAGGAATGAGCAGTTCTTC
CASSLEPGRNEQFF
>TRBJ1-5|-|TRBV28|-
TGTGCCAGTACATTGCCCCATAGCAATCAGCCCCAGCATTTT
CASTLPHSNQPQHF
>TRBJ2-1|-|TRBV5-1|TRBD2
TGCGCCAGCAGCGTCGGGACTAGAGGGCCAAGCGATGAGCAGTTCTTC
CASSVGTRGPSDEQFF